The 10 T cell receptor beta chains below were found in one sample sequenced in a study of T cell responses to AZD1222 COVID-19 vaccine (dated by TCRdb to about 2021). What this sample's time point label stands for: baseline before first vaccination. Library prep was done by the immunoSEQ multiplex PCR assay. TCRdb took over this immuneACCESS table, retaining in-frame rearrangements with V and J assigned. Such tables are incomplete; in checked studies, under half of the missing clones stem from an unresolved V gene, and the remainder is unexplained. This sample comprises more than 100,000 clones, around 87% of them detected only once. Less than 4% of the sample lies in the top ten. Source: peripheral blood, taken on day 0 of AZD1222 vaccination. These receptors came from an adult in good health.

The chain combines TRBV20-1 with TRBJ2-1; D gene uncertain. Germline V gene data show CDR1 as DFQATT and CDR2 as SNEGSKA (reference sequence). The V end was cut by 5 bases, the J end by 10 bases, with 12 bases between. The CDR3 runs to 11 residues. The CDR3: CSADKIGEQFF. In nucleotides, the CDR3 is TGCAGTGCTGATAAAATAGGCGAGCAGTTCTTC.

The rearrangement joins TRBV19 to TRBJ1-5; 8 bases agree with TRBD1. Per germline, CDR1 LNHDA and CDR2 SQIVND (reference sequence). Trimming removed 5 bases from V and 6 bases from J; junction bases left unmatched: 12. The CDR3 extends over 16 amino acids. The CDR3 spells CASSPYSPGGRQPQHF. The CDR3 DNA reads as TGTGCCAGTAGTCCATATTCCCCAGGGGGCCGTCAGCCCCAGCATTTT.

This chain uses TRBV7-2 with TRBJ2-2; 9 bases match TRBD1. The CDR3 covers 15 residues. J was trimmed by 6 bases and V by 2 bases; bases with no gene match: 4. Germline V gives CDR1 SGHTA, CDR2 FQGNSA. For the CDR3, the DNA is TGTGCCAGCAGCTTACCCACAGGGGGCCCCGGGGAGCTGTTTTTT. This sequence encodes CASSLPTGGPGELFF.

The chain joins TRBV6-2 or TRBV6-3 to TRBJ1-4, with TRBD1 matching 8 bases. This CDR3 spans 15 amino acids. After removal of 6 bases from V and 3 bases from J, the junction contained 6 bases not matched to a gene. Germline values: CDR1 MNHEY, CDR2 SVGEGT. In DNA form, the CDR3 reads TGTGCCAGCAGCGCGACCAGGGGGCCTAATGAAAAACTGTTTTTT. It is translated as CASSATRGPNEKLFF.

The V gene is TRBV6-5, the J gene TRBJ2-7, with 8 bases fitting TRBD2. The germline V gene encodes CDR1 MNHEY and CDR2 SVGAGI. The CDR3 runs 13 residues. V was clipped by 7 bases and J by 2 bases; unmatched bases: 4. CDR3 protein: CASTPGGAYEQYF. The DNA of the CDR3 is TGTGCCAGCACGCCGGGGGGGGCCTACGAGCAGTACTTC.

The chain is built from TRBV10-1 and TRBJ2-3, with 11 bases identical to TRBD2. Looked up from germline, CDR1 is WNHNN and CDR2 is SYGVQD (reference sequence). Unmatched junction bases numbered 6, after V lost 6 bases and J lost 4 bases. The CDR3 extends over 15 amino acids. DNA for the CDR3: TGCGCCAGCAGCTCCGGGACTAGCGGCTCAGATACGCAGTATTTT. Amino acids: CASSSGTSGSDTQYF.

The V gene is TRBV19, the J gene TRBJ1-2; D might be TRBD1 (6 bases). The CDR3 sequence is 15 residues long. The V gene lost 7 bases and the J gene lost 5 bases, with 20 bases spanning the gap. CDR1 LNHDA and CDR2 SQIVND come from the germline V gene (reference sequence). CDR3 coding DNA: TGTGCCAGTACCCTCCAAACAGGGAATGCGTATGGCTACACCTTC. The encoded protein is CASTLQTGNAYGYTF.

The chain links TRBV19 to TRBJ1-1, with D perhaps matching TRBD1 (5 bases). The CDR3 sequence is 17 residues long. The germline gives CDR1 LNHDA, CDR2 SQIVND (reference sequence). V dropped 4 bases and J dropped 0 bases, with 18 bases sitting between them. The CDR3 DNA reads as TGTGCCAGTAGTAACATACAGCGGGGACCTTTGAACACTGAAGCTTTCTTT. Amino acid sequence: CASSNIQRGPLNTEAFF.

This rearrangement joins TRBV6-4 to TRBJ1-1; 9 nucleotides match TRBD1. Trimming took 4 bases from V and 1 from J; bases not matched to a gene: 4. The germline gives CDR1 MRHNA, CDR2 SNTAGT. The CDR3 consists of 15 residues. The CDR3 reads CASSATGGKNTEAFF. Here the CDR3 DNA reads TGTGCCAGCAGTGCGACAGGGGGAAAGAACACTGAAGCTTTCTTT.

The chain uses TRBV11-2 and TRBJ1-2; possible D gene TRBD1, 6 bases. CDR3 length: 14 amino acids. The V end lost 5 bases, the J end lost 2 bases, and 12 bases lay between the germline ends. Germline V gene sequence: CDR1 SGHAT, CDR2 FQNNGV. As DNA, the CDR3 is TGTGCCAGCAGCACCGGGACATACAACTATGGCTACACCTTC. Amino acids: CASSTGTYNYGYTF.